Below are 14 T cell receptor beta chains sequenced from a single sample in a study of shared clonotypes between healthy human individuals. TCRdb's table, derived via immunoSEQ multiplex PCR, lists solely in-frame clones and lacks some. The table has 1.5 million to 1.9 million clones, 95% to 99% seen once; the top ten hold about 0.45%. The sample taken for sequencing was naive CD4+ T cells sorted from blood. Subset noted: CD45RA+ positively selected. These receptors came from a man aged 25-45 years in good health.

This chain links TRBV28 with TRBJ1-5; D may be TRBD1 (6 bases). The CDR3 totals 21 residues. The V gene lost 9 bases and the J gene lost 2 bases, with 35 bases spanning the gap. The germline V gene encodes CDR1 MDHEN and CDR2 SYDVKM. The CDR3 region is CASTEGRRPGARGVGNQPQHF. The CDR3 DNA is TGTGCCAGTACGGAAGGGAGAAGGCCAGGGGCCAGGGGAGTTGGCAATCAGCCCCAGCATTTT.

The chain couples TRBV5-6 to TRBJ2-3; 7 positions agree with TRBD1. Germline CDR1 and CDR2: SGHDT and YYEEEE. V lost 3 bases to trimming and J lost 4 bases; unmatched junction nucleotides: 8. The CDR3 sequence is 15 residues long. CDR3 sequence: CASSWDRRMADTQYF. The DNA for the CDR3 is TGTGCCAGCAGCTGGGACAGAAGGATGGCAGATACGCAGTATTTT.

In nucleotides, the CDR3 is TGTGCCAGCAGCTTGGAGCAGGGGAGGACTGAAGCTTTCTTT. It yields the protein CASSLEQGRTEAFF. This chain connects TRBV5-4 to TRBJ1-1; D might be TRBD1 (6 bases). CDR1 and CDR2 (germline): SGHNT, YYREEE (reference sequence). CDR3 size: 14 residues. The V end lost 0 bases, the J end lost 5 bases, and 11 bases lay between the germline ends.

This CDR3 reads CATSRGEGLAGGAGNEQFF. CDR3 nucleotide sequence: TGTGCCACCAGCAGAGGCGAAGGGCTAGCGGGAGGCGCTGGAAATGAGCAGTTCTTC. The chain couples TRBV15 to TRBJ2-1; 11 nucleotides align to TRBD2. Germline V CDR1 and CDR2: LNHNV, YYDKDF (reference sequence). V lost 1 base and J lost 7; bases outside the gene matches: 15. The CDR3 totals 19 residues. Full variable domain (outside the CDR3, taken from reference TRBV15 and TRBJ2-1): DAMVIQNPRYQVTQFGKPVTLSCSQTLNHNVMYWYQQKSSQAPKLLFHYYDKDFNNEADTPDNFQSRRPNTSFCFLDIRSPGLGDTAMYLCATSRGEGLAGGAGNEQFFGPGTRLTVL.

The chain links TRBV30 to TRBJ1-4; D unresolved. V dropped 3 bases and J dropped 5 bases, with 10 bases sitting between them. The CDR3 sequence is 13 residues long. From germline, CDR1 is GTSNPN and CDR2 SVGIG (reference sequence). CDR3 in amino acids: CAWSPGRNEKLFF. CDR3 bases: TGTGCCTGGAGCCCGGGCCGCAATGAAAAACTGTTTTTT. Drawing the rest from reference TRBV30 and TRBJ1-4, the complete variable domain is SQTIHQWPATLVQPVGSPLSLECTVEGTSNPNLYWYRQAAGRGLQLLFYSVGIGQISSEVPQNLSASRPQDRQFILSSKKLLLSDSGFYLCAWSPGRNEKLFFGSGTQLSVL.

J is TRBJ2-1 and V is TRBV5-1; D is unresolved. Trimming pared 6 bases from V and 8 bases from J, leaving 24 bases between. The CDR3 is made up of 16 amino acids. Germline V CDR1 and CDR2: SGHRS, YFSETQ. In DNA, the CDR3 is TGCGCCAGCACGCAAATCACTACCCACCCCCCACATGAGCAGTTCTTC. This translates into CASTQITTHPPHEQFF.

The J gene is TRBJ2-2, the V gene TRBV18, with 7 bases lining up with TRBD2. J gave up 5 bases and V 1 base, and 10 bases lay outside the gene matches. The CDR3 has 17 residues. Per germline, CDR1 KGHSH and CDR2 LQKENI. The CDR3: CASSPRFTGGGTGELFF. The CDR3 DNA reads TGTGCCAGCTCACCACGGTTCACGGGAGGAGGGACCGGGGAGCTGTTTTTT.

V usage is TRBV2 and J usage is TRBJ1-2; a possible D gene is TRBD1 (6 bases). CDR1 and CDR2 (germline): SNHLY, FYNNEI. Trimming left V 7 bases short and J 4 bases short, with 13 bases between. The CDR3 is 13 residues long. For the CDR3, the DNA is TGTGCCAGCACAGGGGATGGGGGCTATGGCTACACCTTC. Encoded protein: CASTGDGGYGYTF.

This clone has only one observation. V gene TRBV7-8 combines with J gene TRBJ1-5; D perhaps matches TRBD1 (6 bases). This CDR3 region has 17 residues. The germline gives CDR1 SGHVS, CDR2 FQNEAQ. Trimming removed 5 bases at V and 0 bases at J, with 17 bases between. Here the CDR3 reads CASSPRTAVYSNQPQHF. As DNA, the CDR3 is TGTGCCAGCAGCCCCAGGACAGCTGTTTATAGCAATCAGCCCCAGCATTTT.

This chain links TRBV5-1 with TRBJ2-7; 9 bases match TRBD1. The V segment lost 0 bases and the J segment 3 bases; nucleotides outside the gene matches: 10. CDR3 length equals 17 residues. Germline V gene data show CDR1 as SGHRS and CDR2 as YFSETQ. The CDR3 DNA is TGCGCCAGCAGCTTGGCGCAGACAGGGGGTCGCGTCTACGAGCAGTACTTC. Protein sequence: CASSLAQTGGRVYEQYF. Based on the CDR3 plus reference TRBV5-1 and TRBJ2-7, the full variable domain is KAGVTQTPRYLIKTRGQQVTLSCSPISGHRSVSWYQQTPGQGLQFLFEYFSETQRNKGNFPGRFSGRQFSNSRSEMNVSTLELGDSALYLCASSLAQTGGRVYEQYFGPGTRLTVT.

V usage is TRBV10-2 and J usage is TRBJ2-2; the D gene is possibly TRBD2 (6 bases). This CDR3 region has 16 residues. Germline V CDR1 and CDR2: WSHSY, SAAADI. V shed 4 bases and J shed 0 bases, with 12 bases lying between them. The CDR3 nucleotides read TGCGCCAGCAGTGTTATCCCGGGAGCGAACACCGGGGAGCTGTTTTTT. Residues: CASSVIPGANTGELFF.

V gene TRBV6-5 combines with J gene TRBJ2-1; TRBD2 is a possible D gene (6 bases). V lost 4 bases and J lost 0, with 10 bases in between. The CDR3 is made up of 15 amino acids. The germline gives CDR1 MNHEY, CDR2 SVGAGI. The CDR3 coding sequence is TGTGCCAGCAGTTCCAGCGGGCCCTCCTACAATGAGCAGTTCTTC. Translation: CASSSSGPSYNEQFF.

The chain is built from TRBV11-3 and TRBJ2-5, with a possible D match to TRBD1 (6 bases). This CDR3 comprises 13 residues. CDR1 is SGHNT and CDR2 is YENEEA in the germline V gene. Trimming took 4 bases from V and 2 from J, leaving 8 bases between them. The CDR3 DNA is TGTGCCAGCAGCTCGGGACAACAAGAGACCCAGTACTTC. Amino acids: CASSSGQQETQYF.

This clone was observed a single time. Other DNA sequences in this sample translate to the same CDR3. The rearrangement joins TRBV5-1 to TRBJ2-5, with D possibly matching TRBD1 (6 bases). The CDR3 has 14 residues. Trimming left V 4 bases short and J 0 bases short, with 10 bases between. Germline CDR1 reads SGHRS; CDR2 reads YFSETQ. This CDR3 reads CASSPGQNQETQYF. In DNA form, the CDR3 reads TGCGCCAGCAGCCCAGGACAGAACCAAGAGACCCAGTACTTC.